A single sample is the source of the 19 T cell receptor beta chains below, sequenced in a study of blood T cell repertoires in COVID-19. Some clones are missing from TCRdb's copy, which holds only in-frame ones; the method was immunoSEQ multiplex PCR. The sample comprises approximately 210,000 clones, 80% to 90% of which are singletons, and 1.4% to 1.5% rests with the top ten. Sequencing was done on a sample of peripheral blood. The receptors were sampled from a man younger than 30 with active or convalescent COVID-19.

In its sample, this clone was seen once. The rearrangement uses TRBV7-2 and TRBJ2-5, with 7 bases fitting TRBD2. Per the germline V gene, CDR1 is SGHTA and CDR2 is FQGNSA. With 6 bases clipped from V and 6 bases from J, the junction kept 4 bases outside the gene matches. The CDR3 has 12 residues. CDR3 coding DNA: TGTGCCAGCAGGGGGGAGGGGCAGACCCAGTACTTC. Its translation: CASRGEGQTQYF.

Only one count was recorded for this clone. The rearrangement joins TRBV5-1 to TRBJ1-1; the D is unclear. There are 14 residues in the CDR3. From germline, CDR1 is SGHRS and CDR2 YFSETQ. V shed 1 base and J shed 0 bases, with 7 bases lying between them. Here the CDR3 DNA reads TGCGCCAGCAGCTTGCTGAGCATGAACACTGAAGCTTTCTTT. Translation gives CASSLLSMNTEAFF.

The V and J genes are TRBV28 and TRBJ1-1, with no clear D. This CDR3 has 11 residues. Trimming removed 5 bases from V and 8 bases from J, with 9 bases in between. CDR1 MDHEN and CDR2 SYDVKM come from the germline V gene. The CDR3 spells CASSEQREAFF. CDR3 coding DNA: TGTGCCAGCAGTGAACAGAGAGAAGCTTTCTTT.

J is TRBJ2-3 and V is TRBV13; possibly TRBD1 for D (5 bases). This CDR3 spans 16 amino acids. V shed 5 bases and J shed 0 bases, with 15 bases lying between them. Germline-derived CDR1 and CDR2 are PRHDT and FYEKMQ (reference sequence). The CDR3 is CASSVRQLSSTDTQYF. The CDR3 DNA reads TGTGCCAGCAGCGTCCGACAGTTATCTAGCACAGATACGCAGTATTTT.

This clone was observed a few times. The chain links TRBV30 to TRBJ2-5, with TRBD1 identical over 7 bases. Germline CDR1 is GTSNPN and CDR2 is SVGIG (reference sequence). J was trimmed by 1 base and V by 7 bases; bases with no gene match: 6. The CDR3 is 13 amino acids. The CDR3: CALRTGGQETQYF. CDR3 nucleotides: TGTGCCTTAAGGACAGGTGGCCAAGAGACCCAGTACTTC.

The rearrangement links TRBV7-2 to TRBJ2-1; 12 bases agree with TRBD2. The CDR3 runs to 15 residues. After removal of 3 bases from V and 7 bases from J, the junction contained 4 bases not matched to a gene. Looked up from germline, CDR1 is SGHTA and CDR2 is FQGNSA. The CDR3 DNA is TGTGCCAGCAGCTTTCTAGCGGGAGGGCCAAATGAGCAGTTCTTC. It codes for CASSFLAGGPNEQFF.

The chain combines TRBV28 with TRBJ2-7, with D perhaps TRBD2 (6 bases). With 4 bases removed from V and 5 bases from J, the gap between germline ends came to 24 bases. Germline V gives CDR1 MDHEN, CDR2 SYDVKM. CDR3 length: 17 residues. The CDR3 spells CASSYTLGGTPTDEQYF. CDR3 nucleotides: TGTGCCAGCAGTTACACACTGGGAGGTACCCCAACTGACGAGCAGTACTTC.

The genes are TRBV28 and TRBJ1-5, with 7 nucleotides matching TRBD1. The CDR3 consists of 16 residues. Germline V CDR1 and CDR2: MDHEN, SYDVKM. V was pared by 5 bases and J by 6 bases, with 13 bases of the junction left unmatched. The CDR3 spells CASSTIHRGLSQPQHF. In DNA, the CDR3 is TGTGCCAGCAGTACAATCCACAGGGGTTTAAGTCAGCCCCAGCATTTT.

This clone came up once. The chain links TRBV5-1 to TRBJ2-3, with TRBD2 as a possible D gene (6 bases). Germline V gene sequence: CDR1 SGHRS, CDR2 YFSETQ. The CDR3 covers 13 residues. V gave up 7 bases and J gave up 8 bases, with 17 bases separating them. CDR3 in amino acids: CASDRLVWGTQYF. CDR3 nucleotides: TGCGCCAGCGACCGACTAGTTTGGGGTACGCAGTATTTT.

The CDR3 loop is CASSHPGGPRETQYF. CDR3 DNA sequence: TGCGCCAGCAGCCACCCGGGAGGGCCCAGAGAGACCCAGTACTTC. This chain links TRBV4-1 with TRBJ2-5; 8 positions match TRBD2. The V gene end was trimmed by 3 bases and the J gene end by 4 bases; junction bases not matched to a gene: 7. Per the germline V gene, CDR1 is MGHRA and CDR2 is YSYEKL. The CDR3 runs to 15 residues.

The chain combines TRBV19 with TRBJ1-5; a possible D gene is TRBD1 (5 bases). Germline V gene lookup returns CDR1 LNHDA and CDR2 SQIVND (reference sequence). The germline V and J ends were trimmed by 7 bases and 0 bases, with 7 bases remaining between them. The CDR3 is 13 amino acids. The CDR3 DNA reads TGTGCCAGTACCGGGGGTAGCAATCAGCCCCAGCATTTT. It is translated as CASTGGSNQPQHF.

The chain recombines TRBV7-6 with TRBJ1-1; D perhaps matches TRBD1 (5 bases). The CDR3 length is 15 residues. Between the trimmed V and J ends, which lost 3 bases and 0 bases, there was a span of 11 bases. CDR1 is SGHVS and CDR2 is FNYEAQ in the germline V gene. CDR3 in amino acids: CASSFSQGMNTEAFF. CDR3 bases: TGTGCCAGCAGCTTCAGCCAGGGAATGAACACTGAAGCTTTCTTT.

This clone appeared once. The chain combines TRBV20-1 with TRBJ2-3; 8 bases align to TRBD2. V trimming: 3 bases; J trimming: 5 bases; junction bases outside the gene matches: 7. CDR3 length: 14 amino acids. The germline V gene has CDR1 DFQATT and CDR2 SNEGSKA (reference sequence). The CDR3 spells CSASPGLVIDTQYF. The DNA for the CDR3 is TGCAGTGCTAGTCCGGGACTAGTTATAGATACGCAGTATTTT.

This clone was seen a few times. The chain couples TRBV28 to TRBJ2-3; D might be TRBD2 (6 bases). The V end lost 4 bases, the J end lost 2 bases, and 10 bases lay between the germline ends. Germline CDR1 MDHEN, CDR2 SYDVKM. This CDR3 has 14 residues. The CDR3 loop is CASSYGGPTDTQYF. In DNA form, the CDR3 reads TGTGCCAGCAGTTACGGAGGGCCCACAGATACGCAGTATTTT.

The chain uses TRBV4-2 and TRBJ1-1, with D unclear. Per the germline V gene, CDR1 is LGHNA and CDR2 is YNFKEQ. Trimming removed 0 bases from V and 1 base from J, with 15 bases in between. The CDR3 sequence is 17 residues long. The CDR3 DNA is TGTGCCAGCAGCCAAGATTCAAGCGCCCCTGAGAACACTGAAGCTTTCTTT. It specifies CASSQDSSAPENTEAFF.

This chain joins TRBV7-9 and TRBJ2-7, with a tentative D call TRBD1 (5 bases). CDR1 and CDR2 (germline): SEHNR, FQNEAQ (reference sequence). This CDR3 comprises 17 residues. Trimming pared 2 bases from V and 6 bases from J, leaving 23 bases between. The CDR3 DNA follows: TGTGCCAGCAGCTTACCGCAGGGTCACAGCGACCAGAGCGAGCAGTACTTC. As protein: CASSLPQGHSDQSEQYF.

V gene TRBV9 combines with J gene TRBJ1-5, with 8 nucleotides matching TRBD1. The V gene end was trimmed by 3 bases and the J gene end by 0 bases; junction bases not matched to a gene: 5. Germline V gene data show CDR1 as SGDLS and CDR2 as YYNGEE. The CDR3 consists of 16 residues. In nucleotides, the CDR3 is TGTGCCAGCAGCGCAGGGACAGGCGATAGCAATCAGCCCCAGCATTTT. It specifies CASSAGTGDSNQPQHF.

The chain joins TRBV28 to TRBJ1-4; D remains unclear. The CDR3 runs to 12 residues. V lost 8 bases to trimming and J lost 8 bases, with 12 bases between them. Germline CDR1 and CDR2: MDHEN and SYDVKM. CDR3 in amino acids: CASDRTGEKLFF. The CDR3 DNA reads as TGTGCCAGCGACCGGACGGGAGAAAAACTGTTTTTT.

The chain employs TRBV30 and TRBJ2-7, with 7 nucleotides matching TRBD2. The CDR3 is made up of 13 amino acids. Germline trimming cut 2 bases from V and 5 bases from J; bases unmatched to any gene: 6. CDR1 is GTSNPN and CDR2 is SVGIG in the germline V gene (reference sequence). The CDR3 DNA reads TGTGCCTGGAGTCGCCGGACTAGAAACGAGCAGTACTTC. Amino acids: CAWSRRTRNEQYF.